Presented here are 17 T cell receptor beta chains from one specimen sequenced in a study of PD-1 blockade in classical Hodgkin lymphoma. All patients relapsed after autologous stem cell transplantation, and brentuximab vedotin exposure varied. Here immunoSEQ multiplex PCR was the method, and the copy in TCRdb shows in-frame clones only, minus some. Of about 11,000 clones in the sample, roughly 80% were seen once. The starting material was peripheral blood mononuclear cells (PBMCs), obtained before the second cycle of nivolumab. The receptors derive from a human donor with classical Hodgkin lymphoma.

The chain is built from TRBV7-9 and TRBJ1-2; no clear D. The CDR3 is made up of 13 amino acids. CDR1 is SEHNR and CDR2 is FQNEAQ in the germline V gene (reference sequence). Deletions cut 5 bases from V and 3 bases from J, with 10 bases between. The CDR3 reads CASSLRLDYGYTF. CDR3 DNA: TGTGCCAGCAGCCTTAGACTGGACTATGGCTACACCTTC.

This clone has only a few counts. The rearrangement uses TRBV6-1 and TRBJ1-2; 7 bases align to TRBD1. This CDR3 spans 15 amino acids. CDR1 is MNHNS and CDR2 is SASEGT in the germline V gene. The J segment lost 2 bases and the V segment lost 3 bases, leaving 6 bases of the junction unmatched. The CDR3 bases are TGTGCCAGCAGTGAGACCGGGACAGACAACTATGGCTACACCTTC. Protein sequence: CASSETGTDNYGYTF.

V gene TRBV18 combines with J gene TRBJ2-7; tentative D call: TRBD1 (6 bases). The CDR3 length is 14 residues. Between the trimmed V and J ends, which lost 2 bases and 3 bases, there was a span of 11 bases. Germline V gives CDR1 KGHSH, CDR2 LQKENI. The CDR3: CASSPLDRNYEQYF. The CDR3 DNA follows: TGTGCCAGCTCACCATTGGACAGAAACTACGAGCAGTACTTC.

J is TRBJ2-7 and V is TRBV5-1; D is perhaps TRBD1 or TRBD2 (5 bases each). Germline V gene data show CDR1 as SGHRS and CDR2 as YFSETQ. V gave up 3 bases and J gave up 2 bases, with 18 bases separating them. This CDR3 has 16 residues. CDR3 amino acids: CASSSAVGGHPYEQYF. DNA for the CDR3: TGCGCCAGCAGCTCTGCGGTTGGAGGACACCCCTACGAGCAGTACTTC.

The DNA for the CDR3 is TGTGCCAGCAGCTTTATAGCGGGAGAATTTGAGCAGTTCTTC. It specifies CASSFIAGEFEQFF. The chain links TRBV7-3 to TRBJ2-1; 9 nucleotides agree with TRBD2. Trimming took 3 bases from V and 9 from J; bases not matched to a gene: 6. This CDR3 contains 14 residues. The germline CDR1 and CDR2 sequences are SGHTA and FQGTGA.

There are a few counts of this clone. The chain couples TRBV5-8 to TRBJ1-5; D gene ambiguous. Between the trimmed V and J ends, which lost 0 bases and 3 bases, there was a span of 10 bases. Germline CDR1 and CDR2: SGHTS and YDEGEE. This CDR3 is built from 15 residues. CDR3 amino acids: CASSLVVQFNQPQHF. DNA of the CDR3: TGTGCCAGCAGCTTGGTAGTACAGTTCAATCAGCCCCAGCATTTT.

The CDR3 here is CSARGYGYTF. The CDR3 DNA reads as TGCAGCGCCAGGGGTTATGGCTACACCTTC. This chain uses TRBV29-1 with TRBJ1-2, with D maybe TRBD1 (6 bases). Germline CDR1 is SQVTM and CDR2 is ANQGSEA. The V end was cut by 7 bases, the J end by 5 bases, with 8 bases between. The CDR3 is 10 amino acids.

The rearrangement joins TRBV10-3 to TRBJ1-2; D unclear. Germline CDR1 ENHRY, CDR2 SYGVKD. The V end lost 3 bases, the J end lost 1 base, and 6 bases lay between the germline ends. The CDR3 has 13 amino acids. The DNA for the CDR3 is TGTGCCATCAGTGAAGGGAGTAACTATGGCTACACCTTC. Translation: CAISEGSNYGYTF.

The chain combines TRBV6-4 with TRBJ2-1, with 9 bases that match TRBD2. The germline CDR1 and CDR2 sequences are MRHNA and SNTAGT. Unmatched junction bases numbered 0, after V lost 0 bases and J lost 3 bases. The CDR3 runs 15 residues. The CDR3 bases are TGTGCCAGCAGTGACTCTAGCGGGAGCTACAATGAGCAGTTCTTC. This codes for CASSDSSGSYNEQFF.

This clone was seen a single time. The rearrangement uses TRBV2 and TRBJ2-1, with D perhaps TRBD1 or TRBD2 (5 bases each). The germline V gene has CDR1 SNHLY and CDR2 FYNNEI. This CDR3 comprises 14 residues. Trimming pared 6 bases from V and 3 bases from J, leaving 12 bases between. The CDR3, as DNA: TGTGCCAGCAGCCCCGGGACCAACTACAATGAGCAGTTCTTC. Translated: CASSPGTNYNEQFF.

The chain is built from TRBV5-6 and TRBJ2-2, with 8 bases lining up with TRBD2. The CDR3 is made up of 17 amino acids. The trim removed 5 bases at V and 5 bases at J, leaving 14 bases unmatched. Germline CDR1 reads SGHDT; CDR2 reads YYEEEE. CDR3 region: CASRNWNLVAGTGELFF. In DNA, the CDR3 is TGTGCCAGCAGGAATTGGAATTTGGTAGCGGGAACCGGGGAGCTGTTTTTT.

This rearrangement joins TRBV30 to TRBJ2-7, with TRBD2 matching 12 bases. The germline CDR1 and CDR2 sequences are GTSNPN and SVGIG (reference sequence). There are 14 residues in the CDR3. The trim removed 5 bases at V and 6 bases at J, leaving 8 bases unmatched. CDR3 bases: TGTGCCTGGGTCTCGACTAGCGGGAGTCGCGAGCAGTACTTC. Amino acids: CAWVSTSGSREQYF.

This clone occurred once. In DNA form, the CDR3 reads TGCGCTTCGAAGCAGGGGCCGTTGACCTACGAGCAGTACTTC. Protein: CASKQGPLTYEQYF. This chain connects TRBV5-1 to TRBJ2-7; D might be TRBD1 (6 bases). CDR1 is SGHRS, CDR2 YFSETQ, per germline. CDR3 length equals 14 residues. Supplemented by reference TRBV5-1 and TRBJ2-7, the full variable domain reads KAGVTQTPRYLIKTRGQQVTLSCSPISGHRSVSWYQQTPGQGLQFLFEYFSETQRNKGNFPGRFSGRQFSNSRSEMNVSTLELGDSALYLCASKQGPLTYEQYFGPGTRLTVT.

V and J are TRBV28 and TRBJ1-3, with D possibly matching TRBD1 (6 bases). V lost 6 bases, J lost 0 bases, and 15 bases lay in between. Germline values: CDR1 MDHEN, CDR2 SYDVKM. The CDR3 has 16 amino acids. CDR3 amino acids: CASSSGTTGSGNTIYF. The CDR3 nucleotides are TGTGCCAGCAGCTCCGGGACAACCGGCTCTGGAAACACCATATATTTT.

The chain joins TRBV7-9 to TRBJ2-3; tentatively, D is TRBD2 (5 bases). The ends were cut back, 5 bases at V and 4 bases at J, with 19 bases in the middle. Germline CDR1 SEHNR, CDR2 FQNEAQ (reference sequence). The CDR3 is made up of 16 amino acids. CDR3 DNA sequence: TGTGCCAGCAGCACCCTTGGCGGGTCCCCCTCAGATACGCAGTATTTT. It is translated as CASSTLGGSPSDTQYF. Complete variable domain (other parts from reference TRBV7-9 and TRBJ2-3): DTGVSQNPRHKITKRGQNVTFRCDPISEHNRLYWYRQTLGQGPEFLTYFQNEAQLEKSRLLSDRFSAERPKGSFSTLEIQRTEQGDSAMYLCASSTLGGSPSDTQYFGPGTRLTVL.

The chain employs TRBV7-8 and TRBJ2-5; no clear D. This CDR3 comprises 11 residues. CDR1 SGHVS and CDR2 FQNEAQ come from the germline V gene. V lost 7 bases, J lost 2 bases, and 5 bases lay in between. As DNA, the CDR3 is TGTGCCAGCACAGTGCAAGAGACCCAGTACTTC. It is translated as CASTVQETQYF.

The V gene is TRBV5-5, the J gene TRBJ1-1; possibly TRBD1 for D (6 bases). CDR1 is SGHKS and CDR2 is YYEKEE in the germline V gene (reference sequence). V lost 1 base and J lost 4, with 8 bases in between. The CDR3 is 13 amino acids. CDR3 region: CASSLTGITEAFF. The CDR3 region has the DNA TGTGCCAGCAGCTTGACAGGGATCACTGAAGCTTTCTTT.